A single sample is the source of the 12 T cell receptor beta chains below, sequenced in a study of T cell repertoires in cytomegalovirus infection. No antigens are known for them. TCRdb itself ran the reads through MiXCR, one entry per CDR3 protein. The sample has approximately 500,000 distinct CDR3 sequences; 30% to 40% are singletons. This material consisted of cultured PBMCs, taken from culture after CMV antigen stimulation. The receptors were gathered from a human donor in good health (CMV status not recorded). Some clones in this sample may be carry-over from other donors' samples.

This clonotype came up a few times. Written as DNA, the CDR3 is TGTGCCAGCAGCCACGCCGACAGGAGAAGGATCAAGTCTGGAAACACCATATATTTT. Amino acids: CASSHADRRRIKSGNTIYF. The V gene is TRBV4-2, the J gene TRBJ1-3, with a weak D call TRBD1 (6 bases). CDR1 and CDR2 (germline): LGHNA, YNFKEQ. The CDR3 consists of 19 residues. The V end lost 3 bases, the J end lost 1 base, and 22 bases lay between the germline ends.

This chain joins TRBV20-1 and TRBJ2-7; TRBD2 matches 7 bases. Germline V lookup: CDR1 DFQATT, CDR2 SNEGSKA (reference sequence). The CDR3 spans 16 residues. Unmatched junction bases numbered 11, after V lost 1 base and J lost 2 bases. The CDR3 DNA sequence: TGCAGTGCTAGAGTCCTAATGAGCGGGGTGACCTACGAGCAGTACTTC. Residues: CSARVLMSGVTYEQYF.

The rearrangement links TRBV7-2 to TRBJ2-7; TRBD2 matches 9 bases. This CDR3 region has 15 residues. CDR1 and CDR2 (germline): SGHTA, FQGNSA. Unmatched junction bases numbered 9, after V lost 5 bases and J lost 4 bases. The CDR3 DNA reads as TGTGCCAGCAGCCGCGGGGGGGGGGATGGTTACGAGCAGTACGTC. This encodes CASSRGGGDGYEQYV.

In DNA, the CDR3 is TGTGCCAGCAGTTTCCGATCACTAGCGGGAGGGGTGAAAACCAATGAGCAGTTCTTC. Translation: CASSFRSLAGGVKTNEQFF. The rearrangement uses TRBV27 and TRBJ2-1; 13 bases match TRBD2. The CDR3 sequence is 19 residues long. With V trimmed by 3 bases and J by 6 bases, 14 bases remained unmatched. The V gene's germline CDR1 is MNHEY and CDR2 SMNVEV (reference sequence).

This clonotype was picked up a small number of times. V is TRBV6-1 and J is TRBJ1-2, with D possibly TRBD1 on 6 matching bases. Between the trimmed V and J ends, which lost 1 base and 6 bases, there was a span of 18 bases. Germline loops: CDR1 MNHNS, CDR2 SASEGT. This CDR3 contains 16 residues. CDR3 protein: CASSEVPGTGRHGYTF. In DNA, the CDR3 is TGTGCCAGCAGTGAAGTCCCCGGAACAGGGAGACATGGCTACACCTTC.

DNA of the CDR3: TGTGCCAGTAGTATAGCTATCGGCACTGAAGCTTTCTTT. It encodes CASSIAIGTEAFF. The rearrangement joins TRBV19 to TRBJ1-1; D gene unclear. The CDR3 has 13 residues. The germline V and J ends were trimmed by 1 base and 4 bases, with 7 bases remaining between them. Germline CDR1 is LNHDA and CDR2 is SQIVND (reference sequence). The whole variable domain, filled in from reference TRBV19 and TRBJ1-1, reads DGGITQSPKYLFRKEGQNVTLSCEQNLNHDAMYWYRQDPGQGLRLIYYSQIVNDFQKGDIAEGYSVSREKKESFPLTVTSAQKNPTAFYLCASSIAIGTEAFFGQGTRLTVV.

In this sample, this clonotype turned up a few times. DNA for the CDR3: TGTGCCAGCAGGATAGGACTAGCGGACGACTACGAGCAGTACTTC. Protein product: CASRIGLADDYEQYF. J is TRBJ2-7 and V is TRBV2, with 10 bases fitting TRBD2. V trimming: 6 bases; J trimming: 3 bases; junction bases outside the gene matches: 8. This CDR3 spans 15 amino acids. The germline gives CDR1 SNHLY, CDR2 FYNNEI.

The chain links TRBV11-2 to TRBJ2-3; tentatively, D is TRBD1 (6 bases). The CDR3 contains 15 residues. V shed 4 bases and J shed 1 base, with 12 bases lying between them. Germline lookup yields CDR1 SGHAT and CDR2 FQNNGV. CDR3 sequence (DNA): TGTGCCAGCAGCTACAGAAAGGGGGGCACAGATACGCAGTATTTT. It yields the protein CASSYRKGGTDTQYF.

Ten or more counts support this clonotype. The chain uses TRBV7-2 and TRBJ2-3; D is unresolved. The length of the CDR3 is 12 residues. Germline V gene sequence: CDR1 SGHTA, CDR2 FQGNSA. Trimming shortened V by 5 bases and J by 8 bases, and 11 bases separated the two germline ends. CDR3 protein: CASSPRRVTQYF. Here the CDR3 DNA reads TGTGCCAGCAGCCCCAGACGGGTTACGCAGTATTTT. The full variable domain, rest sourced from reference TRBV7-2 and TRBJ2-3, is GAGVSQSPSNKVTEKGKDVELRCDPISGHTALYWYRQSLGQGLEFLIYFQGNSAPDKSGLPSDRFSAERTGGSVSTLTIQRTQQEDSAVYLCASSPRRVTQYFGPGTRLTVL.

This clonotype showed up just a few times. CDR3: CASSLWGLGPDTQYF. DNA of the CDR3: TGTGCCAGCAGCTTATGGGGGCTGGGTCCAGATACGCAGTATTTT. This chain connects TRBV7-6 to TRBJ2-3, with a possible D match to TRBD1 (6 bases). Germline V gene sequence: CDR1 SGHVS, CDR2 FNYEAQ. The V end lost 2 bases, the J end lost 4 bases, and 13 bases lay between the germline ends. The CDR3 has 15 residues. Together with reference TRBV7-6 and TRBJ2-3, the CDR3 gives the full variable domain: GAGVSQSPRYKVTKRGQDVALRCDPISGHVSLYWYRQALGQGPEFLTYFNYEAQQDKSGLPNDRFSAERPEGSISTLTIQRTEQRDSAMYRCASSLWGLGPDTQYFGPGTRLTVL.

The chain combines TRBV7-2 with TRBJ1-1; D remains unclear. The CDR3 totals 13 residues. Per the germline V gene, CDR1 is SGHTA and CDR2 is FQGNSA. Trimming removed 6 bases at V and 4 bases at J, with 12 bases between. The DNA for the CDR3 is TGTGCCAGCAGTTCGGACTGGAGCACTGAAGCTTTCTTT. Its translation: CASSSDWSTEAFF.

On this clonotype: Since the CDR3 does not end with the conserved phenylalanine or tryptophan, this likely comes from a read error. CDR3 residues: CASSLDMYNEQFS. CDR3 in DNA: TGTGCCAGCAGCTTAGATATGTACAATGAGCAGTTCTCC. V gene TRBV7-2 combines with J gene TRBJ2-1, with no clear D. The V end was cut by 1 base, the J end by 4 bases, with 5 bases between. The CDR3 covers 13 residues. The germline gives CDR1 SGHTA, CDR2 FQGNSA.